The next 14 T cell receptor beta chains were all read from a single sample in a study of shared clonotypes between healthy human individuals. The assay was immunoSEQ multiplex PCR, and TCRdb's table has in-frame clones only and misses some. The data contain about 1.5 million clones, 95% to 99% of them singletons. The sequencing input was naive CD4+ T cells sorted from blood. Documented subset: CD45RA+ positively selected. These receptors were taken from a man aged 30 to 39 in good health.

The chain carries TRBV5-1 and TRBJ2-3; TRBD1 matches at 7 bases. Looked up from germline, CDR1 is SGHRS and CDR2 is YFSETQ. CDR3 length: 17 residues. With V trimmed by 4 bases and J by 2 bases, 13 bases remained unmatched. CDR3 DNA sequence: TGCGCCAGCAGCACGGGACAGATGCGGACGTACACAGATACGCAGTATTTT. It specifies CASSTGQMRTYTDTQYF.

This CDR3 reads CASRHPVASGQETQYF. For the CDR3, the DNA is TGCGCCAGCAGACACCCCGTGGCTAGCGGGCAAGAGACCCAGTACTTC. V usage is TRBV5-1 and J usage is TRBJ2-5; the match to TRBD2 covers 8 bases. This CDR3 has 16 amino acids. Germline V CDR1 and CDR2: SGHRS, YFSETQ. The junction had 11 bases not matched to a gene; V was cut back by 5 bases and J by 2 bases.

V and J are TRBV28 and TRBJ1-5, with D possibly being TRBD1 (5 bases). The length of the CDR3 is 16 residues. Germline V gene sequence: CDR1 MDHEN, CDR2 SYDVKM. Trimming took off 7 bases at V and 2 bases at J, with 18 bases between the two ends. CDR3 residues: CASMGTAAVGNQPQHF. CDR3 DNA: TGTGCCAGCATGGGGACCGCCGCGGTGGGCAATCAGCCCCAGCATTTT.

The chain has TRBV13 and TRBJ2-1; a possible D gene is TRBD2 (6 bases). V was trimmed by 3 bases and J by 8 bases, leaving 14 bases between them. Looked up from germline, CDR1 is PRHDT and CDR2 is FYEKMQ (reference sequence). The length of the CDR3 is 14 residues. CDR3: CASSFGGIRDEQFF. The CDR3 DNA reads as TGTGCCAGCAGCTTCGGCGGGATCAGGGATGAGCAGTTCTTC.

Concerning this clone: At the DNA level, this CDR3 is encoded by other sequences in the same sample as well. The rearrangement links TRBV5-1 to TRBJ2-2, with D maybe TRBD2 (6 bases). The CDR3 contains 15 residues. CDR1 is SGHRS and CDR2 is YFSETQ in the germline V gene. V was pared by 0 bases and J by 2 bases, with 8 bases between. DNA of the CDR3: TGCGCCAGCAGCTTGGGGGCGGGAAACACCGGGGAGCTGTTTTTT. Encoded protein: CASSLGAGNTGELFF.

This clone has a single count. V is TRBV27 and J is TRBJ2-7; 8 nucleotides agree with TRBD1. The CDR3 totals 18 residues. V shed 1 base, J shed 3 bases, and the junction held 14 bases outside the gene matches. Germline CDR1 and CDR2: MNHEY and SMNVEV (reference sequence). The CDR3 nucleotides are TGTGCCAGCAGTTTATTTGGGGTCCCAGGGACAGGTGACTACGAGCAGTACTTC. It yields the protein CASSLFGVPGTGDYEQYF.

The rearrangement uses TRBV15 and TRBJ1-5, with 10 nucleotides matching TRBD1. CDR1 and CDR2 (germline): LNHNV, YYDKDF (reference sequence). V dropped 3 bases and J dropped 3; count of bases not matched to a gene: 8. The CDR3 totals 17 residues. DNA of the CDR3: TGTGCCACCAGCAGGCGGCGACAGGGGGCAATCAATCAGCCCCAGCATTTT. Translating gives CATSRRRQGAINQPQHF.

The gene calls are TRBV19 and TRBJ2-3, with a possible D match to TRBD2 (5 bases). V was shortened by 0 bases and J by 8 bases, with 9 bases between the two germline ends. CDR3 size: 13 residues. CDR1 is LNHDA, CDR2 SQIVND, per germline (reference sequence). Here the CDR3 DNA reads TGTGCCAGTAGTATAGATAGCGTTAGTACGCAGTATTTT. Translation gives CASSIDSVSTQYF.

This clone has just a few counts. Other DNA sequences of this sample code for an identical CDR3. The rearrangement joins TRBV18 to TRBJ2-7; 14 bases align to TRBD2. V was clipped by 3 bases and J by 3 bases; unmatched bases: 1. CDR3 length equals 15 residues. Germline V CDR1 and CDR2: KGHSH, LQKENI. The CDR3, as DNA: TGTGCCAGCTCACCGGGACTAGCGGGAGACTACGAGCAGTACTTC. Translating gives CASSPGLAGDYEQYF. The full variable domain, completed using reference TRBV18 and TRBJ2-7, is NAGVMQNPRHLVRRRGQEARLRCSPMKGHSHVYWYRQLPEEGLKFMVYLQKENIIDESGMPKERFSAEFPKEGPSILRIQQVVRGDSAAYFCASSPGLAGDYEQYFGPGTRLTVT.

The CDR3 DNA reads as TGTGCCAGCAGCTTAGATGTTCCGCCCACCTTC. Amino acids: CASSLDVPPTF. The J gene is TRBJ1-2, the V gene TRBV11-2; D is unresolved. The CDR3 sequence is 11 residues long. Looked up from germline, CDR1 is SGHAT and CDR2 is FQNNGV. With 0 bases removed from V and 13 bases from J, the gap between germline ends came to 9 bases.

The V call is TRBV28, the J call TRBJ1-2; D may be TRBD1 (5 bases). The CDR3 contains 15 residues. Germline CDR1 reads MDHEN; CDR2 reads SYDVKM. Trimming took off 2 bases at V and 5 bases at J, with 15 bases between the two ends. Written as DNA, the CDR3 is TGTGCCAGCAGTTTAAGCCCGCGGGGGATTTATGGCTACACCTTC. Its protein is CASSLSPRGIYGYTF.

The V call is TRBV11-2, the J call TRBJ2-5, with D unclear. V was clipped by 1 base and J by 6 bases, with 9 bases between them. The CDR3 has 13 amino acids. The V gene's germline CDR1 is SGHAT and CDR2 FQNNGV. The CDR3 DNA sequence: TGTGCCAGCAGCTTAGTTGACCTGCAGACCCAGTACTTC. This codes for CASSLVDLQTQYF.

This clone was seen a single time. This chain links TRBV5-8 with TRBJ2-1; the D gene is possibly TRBD2 (5 bases). V lost 0 bases, J lost 0 bases, and 13 bases lay in between. This CDR3 is 17 amino acids long. Germline CDR1 and CDR2: SGHTS and YDEGEE. The CDR3 DNA reads TGTGCCAGCAGCTTGGGAATTGGTGGGAGCTCCTACAATGAGCAGTTCTTC. It yields the protein CASSLGIGGSSYNEQFF. Drawing the rest from reference TRBV5-8 and TRBJ2-1, the complete variable domain is EAGVTQSPTHLIKTRGQQATLRCSPISGHTSVYWYQQALGLGLQFLLWYDEGEERNRGNFPPRFSGRQFPNYSSELNVNALELEDSALYLCASSLGIGGSSYNEQFFGPGTRLTVL.

Remarks on this clone: Other DNA sequences in this sample translate to the same CDR3. This rearrangement joins TRBV11-3 to TRBJ2-1; a possible D gene is TRBD2 (5 bases). This CDR3 comprises 13 residues. Trimming left V 1 base short and J 5 bases short, with 6 bases between. CDR1 is SGHNT, CDR2 YENEEA, per germline. Here the CDR3 DNA reads TGTGCCAGCAGCTTAGGGGGAGACAATGAGCAGTTCTTC. Residues: CASSLGGDNEQFF. Drawing the rest from reference TRBV11-3 and TRBJ2-1, the complete variable domain is EAGVVQSPRYKIIEKKQPVAFWCNPISGHNTLYWYLQNLGQGPELLIRYENEEAVDDSQLPKDRFSAERLKGVDSTLKIQPAELGDSAVYLCASSLGGDNEQFFGPGTRLTVL.